This T cell receptor (beta chain) appears in the sequencing data of a study of vaccination effects on CD4 cells after COVID-19. Study-level information: Post-vaccine sample collection fell at a median of 72 days after the second dose. Study observations and caveats: Sampling in the study covered few convalescent patients and included no early post-infection timepoints.

Germline V gene data show CDR1 as SEHNR and CDR2 as FQNEAQ (reference sequence). The germline V and J ends were trimmed by 3 bases and 5 bases, with 11 bases remaining between them. This CDR3 comprises 15 residues. TCRdb's copy holds only in-frame clones and misses some; the assay was immunoSEQ multiplex PCR. The sample carries more than 11,000 clones, 72% recorded once. The ViraFEST assay expanded antigen-specific CD4+ T cells with viral peptide pools before sequencing. Investigators separated out CD4+ T cells once around 10 days of culture had passed. As their vaccination, participants received two doses of either BNT162b2 or mRNA-1273. A note on this clone: Its target is not known.

The chain recombines TRBV7-9 with TRBJ1-6, with D possibly being TRBD1 (5 bases). The TCR was taken from a human donor who received a COVID-19 vaccine. The sequencing here drew on CD4+ T cells from PBMCs cultured with SARS-CoV-2 spike peptides, taken after COVID-19 vaccination. The CDR3 nucleotides read TGTGCCAGCAGCTTCCTATTGACAGATAATTCACCCCTCCACTTT. It is translated as CASSFLLTDNSPLHF.